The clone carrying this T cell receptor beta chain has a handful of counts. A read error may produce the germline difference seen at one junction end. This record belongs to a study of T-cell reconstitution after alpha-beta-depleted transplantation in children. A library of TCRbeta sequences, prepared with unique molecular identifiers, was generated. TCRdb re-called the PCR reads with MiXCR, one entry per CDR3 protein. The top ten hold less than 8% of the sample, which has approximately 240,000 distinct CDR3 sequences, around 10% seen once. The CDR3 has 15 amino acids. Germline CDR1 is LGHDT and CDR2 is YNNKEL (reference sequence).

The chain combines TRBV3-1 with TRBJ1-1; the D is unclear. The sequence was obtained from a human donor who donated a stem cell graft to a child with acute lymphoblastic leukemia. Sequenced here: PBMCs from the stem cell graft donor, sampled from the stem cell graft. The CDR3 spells CASSLLVQWNSEAFF. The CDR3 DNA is TGTGCCAGCAGCCTCTTGGTCCAGTGGAACTCTGAAGCTTTCTTT.